This is a list of T cell receptor beta chains from one sample in a study of neurological immune-mediated disorders. TCRdb fed the 5' RACE reads into MiXCR, producing one record per CDR3 protein. This sample yields just over 50,000 distinct CDR3 sequences, of which about 3.5% are seen a single time; 5.5% to 6% belongs to the top ten. The sample comprised PBMCs. These receptors were taken from a middle-aged man with multiple sclerosis. CDR3s include the opening cysteine and the closing phenylalanine or tryptophan. The D gene is left open where the match is weak. The listing skips clone size in some rows; elsewhere it reads once, few, many or a size class.

CDR3 DNA | CDR3 protein | J gene | D gene | V gene | clone size
TGCAGTGCTAGTAGGGAATCAGATACGCAGTATTTT | CSASRESDTQYF | TRBJ2-3 | . | TRBV20-1 | many
TGCGCCAGCAGCCCCGGTCCCAGCCGCACAGATACGCAGTATTTT | CASSPGPSRTDTQYF | TRBJ2-3 | . | TRBV5-1 | many
TGTGCCAGCAGTTTGGCAGGGGGGTACGAGCAGTACTTC | CASSLAGGYEQYF | TRBJ2-7 | . | TRBV27 | many
TGTGCCAGCAGTTCGCGGGGGGCGTCAGATACGCAGTATTTT | CASSSRGASDTQYF | TRBJ2-3 | TRBD2 | TRBV28 | few
TGCGCCAGCAGCTGGACAGGGACCCATGAGCAGTTCTTC | CASSWTGTHEQFF | TRBJ2-1 | TRBD1 | TRBV5-1 | many
TGTGCCAGCAGCTTGCAGAGAAACACTGAAGCTTTCTTT | CASSLQRNTEAFF | TRBJ1-1 | . | TRBV5-5 | many
TGTGCCAGCAACCGCCTGACCGTTCATGGACAAGGAGCGACCCAGTACTTC | CASNRLTVHGQGATQYF | TRBJ2-5 | . | TRBV6-2/TRBV6-3 | .
TGTGCCAGCCTCCAGTCCCCCCCAGCGGGGGGGCCTGGTGAGCAGTTCTTC | CASLQSPPAGGPGEQFF | TRBJ2-1 | TRBD2 | TRBV12-3/TRBV12-4 | many
TGCAGCGTTGGAACGGGGTTCAATCAGCCCCAGCATTTT | CSVGTGFNQPQHF | TRBJ1-5 | . | TRBV29-1 | many
TGCGCCAGCAGCGGGGGCACTTATCCTGGCTACACCTTC | CASSGGTYPGYTF | TRBJ1-2 | . | TRBV5-1 | many
TGCGCCAGCAGCTGGACTAGCGGGGACGCGGGGAAGACCCAGTACTTC | CASSWTSGDAGKTQYF | TRBJ2-5 | TRBD2 | TRBV5-1 | many
TGTGCCAGCAAATCCAGACAGGGGATGAACTATGGCTACACCTTC | CASKSRQGMNYGYTF | TRBJ1-2 | TRBD1 | TRBV25-1 | many
TGTGCCAGCAGCCCCCAAGAGAGCTCCTACAATGAGCAGTTCTTC | CASSPQESSYNEQFF | TRBJ2-1 | . | TRBV7-9 | many
TGTGCCATCCAGGCAGTGGGAGGAAACACCATATATTTT | CAIQAVGGNTIYF | TRBJ1-3 | . | TRBV10-3 | many
TGTGCCACCAGTGATCCAGGACAGGTCTGGGATGAGCAGTTCTTC | CATSDPGQVWDEQFF | TRBJ2-1 | TRBD1 | TRBV24-1 | many
TGCGCCAGCAGCTTGGCCGGTCTCGACAGAGAGGAAAAACTGTTTTTT | CASSLAGLDREEKLFF | TRBJ1-4 | . | TRBV5-1 | many
TGCAGTGCTCCGCTCAGGCGGGGGCCCTATGGGGATAATGAAAAACTGTTTTTT | CSAPLRRGPYGDNEKLFF | TRBJ1-4 | . | TRBV20-1 | many
TGTGCCAGCTCACCACCCCCTGGGACCTATGGCTACACCTTC | CASSPPPGTYGYTF | TRBJ1-2 | . | TRBV18 | many
TGTGCCAGCTCACCAACCCTAGCCAAAAACATTCAGTACTTC | CASSPTLAKNIQYF | TRBJ2-4 | . | TRBV18 | many
TGCGCCAGCAGCTTGACTAGCGGCAGCACAGATACGCAGTATTTT | CASSLTSGSTDTQYF | TRBJ2-3 | TRBD2 | TRBV5-1 | many
TGCAGTGCTCCAGCCCGGCGCGTCCATTCACCCCTCAACTTT | CSAPARRVHSPLNF | TRBJ1-6 | . | TRBV20-1 | few
TGCAGTGCTACTGTTGTCGGGGGCACTGAAGCTTTCTTT | CSATVVGGTEAFF | TRBJ1-1 | . | TRBV20-1 | many
TGTGCCAGCAGCGGGGGGCCCACAATTTACGAGCAGTACTTC | CASSGGPTIYEQYF | TRBJ2-7 | . | TRBV25-1 | many
TGTGCCAGCAGCCAGACTAGCGGGGGTGGGTACGAGCAGTACTTC | CASSQTSGGGYEQYF | TRBJ2-7 | TRBD2 | TRBV7-8 | .
TGTGCCACCAACCCGGGGACAGGGGGATGGAATGAGCAGTTCTTC | CATNPGTGGWNEQFF | TRBJ2-1 | TRBD1 | TRBV10-3 | many
TGTGCCATCAGTGAGCTACGGGGGGGGAATGAGCAGTTCTTC | CAISELRGGNEQFF | TRBJ2-1 | TRBD2 | TRBV10-3 | many
TGTGCCAGCAGTGAAGCCAGAAGAGGGGGCCAGCCCCAGCATTTT | CASSEARRGGQPQHF | TRBJ1-5 | TRBD1 | TRBV6-1 | many
TGCAGTGCTAGAGTGCAGGGAGGTGGCTACACCTTC | CSARVQGGGYTF | TRBJ1-2 | . | TRBV20-1 | .
TGTGCCAGCTCACCAGTACAGGGACGAGATACGCAGTATTTT | CASSPVQGRDTQYF | TRBJ2-3 | . | TRBV18 | many
TGTGCCAGCAGCCTCACAACCACCGGGGAGCTGTTTTTT | CASSLTTTGELFF | TRBJ2-2 | . | TRBV7-7 | .
TGTGCCAGCAGCCCGGTGGGACAGTCCTATTACGAGCAGTACTTC | CASSPVGQSYYEQYF | TRBJ2-7 | TRBD1 | TRBV28 | many
TGCGCCAGCAGCTTGGGCGCAGGGGGCTTCGGTCAGCCCCAGCATTTT | CASSLGAGGFGQPQHF | TRBJ1-5 | TRBD1 | TRBV5-1 | many
TGTGCCATCAGCGGACAGGGCACCGGGGAGCTGTTTTTT | CAISGQGTGELFF | TRBJ2-2 | TRBD1 | TRBV10-3 | many
TGCAGTGCTAGAGCCACAGGGAATGAGTACACTGAAGCTTTCTTT | CSARATGNEYTEAFF | TRBJ1-1 | . | TRBV20-1 | many
TGTGCCATCAGTGAGGAGCAGAATTCACCCCTCCACTTT | CAISEEQNSPLHF | TRBJ1-6 | . | TRBV10-3 | many
TGTGCCATCAGTGAGTCTCTAAGTGCAGGGGAGACCCAGTACTTC | CAISESLSAGETQYF | TRBJ2-5 | . | TRBV10-3 | many
TGTGCCAGCAGCCTTTTGGACAGGGGGTCCTACGAGCAGTACTTC | CASSLLDRGSYEQYF | TRBJ2-7 | TRBD1 | TRBV11-2 | many
TGCAGTGCTAGAGCCTGGGAAGCTTTCTTT | CSARAWEAFF | TRBJ1-1 | . | TRBV20-1 | many
TGCAGTGTCAGCAGGGTAAAGCGGGGCACCGGGGAGCTGTTTTTT | CSVSRVKRGTGELFF | TRBJ2-2 | TRBD2 | TRBV20-1 | .
TGTGCCAGCAGTCCCCTTGACAGGGGCGTAAATGAGCAGTTCTTC | CASSPLDRGVNEQFF | TRBJ2-1 | TRBD1 | TRBV14 | many
TGTGCCAGCAGTTACAAGCCCCGGACCTACAATGAGCAGTTCTTC | CASSYKPRTYNEQFF | TRBJ2-1 | . | TRBV6-5 | many
TGTGCCAGCAGTACCAAGACGTTCAATCAGCCCCAGCATTTT | CASSTKTFNQPQHF | TRBJ1-5 | . | TRBV12-3/TRBV12-4 | many
TGTGCCATCAGTCCTAGCGGGGGGGGCACAGATACGCAGTATTTT | CAISPSGGGTDTQYF | TRBJ2-3 | TRBD2 | TRBV10-3 | many
TGTGCCAGCAGCCTATCCGGGACAGGGACCCCGAAGACCGAGCAGTACTTC | CASSLSGTGTPKTEQYF | TRBJ2-7 | TRBD1 | TRBV13 | many
TGCAGTGCCAGGACAGTAAATTCACCCCTCCACTTT | CSARTVNSPLHF | TRBJ1-6 | . | TRBV20-1 | many
TGTGCCAGCAGTTACCAGGGGGCCGCTTTCTTT | CASSYQGAAFF | TRBJ1-1 | TRBD1 | TRBV6-6 | many
TGTGCCAGCAGCACCCTGACAGGGGGAAAGAACTATGGCTACACCTTC | CASSTLTGGKNYGYTF | TRBJ1-2 | TRBD1 | TRBV9 | many
TGTGCCAGCAGCTTAGCACAGCGGGGGGGCCGAGGGTCCGGGGAGCTGTTTTTT | CASSLAQRGGRGSGELFF | TRBJ2-2 | TRBD2 | TRBV7-2 | many
TGCAGTGCTAGAGTACAGGGCCGTATCGAGCAGTACTTC | CSARVQGRIEQYF | TRBJ2-7 | . | TRBV20-1 | many
TGCAGTGCTCCCCAGGCCAGACTAGCGGGTTACAATGAGCAGTTCTTC | CSAPQARLAGYNEQFF | TRBJ2-1 | TRBD2 | TRBV20-1 | many
TGTGCCAGCAGCCAAGGACAGGACTCGATCACCGGGGAGCTGTTTTTT | CASSQGQDSITGELFF | TRBJ2-2 | TRBD1 | TRBV12-3/TRBV12-4 | .
TGTGCCAGCAGTTTGGACCGGGACGGGTCCTACAATGAGCAGTTCTTC | CASSLDRDGSYNEQFF | TRBJ2-1 | . | TRBV28 | few
TGCGCCAGCAGCTTGGCCTCCAGGGGCCGAGGGGACACCGGGGAGCTGTTTTTT | CASSLASRGRGDTGELFF | TRBJ2-2 | . | TRBV5-1 | many
TGCGCCAGCAGTGCGGGCAGGGATCAGCCCCAGCATTTT | CASSAGRDQPQHF | TRBJ1-5 | . | TRBV10-1 | many
TGTGCCAGCACTCAGTCCGGGTTCCAATCACCCCTCCACTTT | CASTQSGFQSPLHF | TRBJ1-6 | . | TRBV7-2 | .
TGTGCCAGCAACGGGGACGGGACTTCTAATGAGCAGTTCTTC | CASNGDGTSNEQFF | TRBJ2-1 | . | TRBV2 | many
TGCGCCAGCAGCCCGGGACAGGGATTTTACAATGAGCAGTTCTTC | CASSPGQGFYNEQFF | TRBJ2-1 | TRBD1 | TRBV5-1 | many
TGCGCCAGCAGCTTGGTTTCCAGCGAGCAGTACTTC | CASSLVSSEQYF | TRBJ2-7 | . | TRBV5-1 | many
TGCAGTGCTAGAGATGTGGCAGGGAATCAGCCCCAGAATTTT | CSARDVAGNQPQNF | TRBJ1-5 | . | TRBV20-1 | many
TGCAGTGCTAGGATGGAGGTCGGAGAGACCCAGTACTTC | CSARMEVGETQYF | TRBJ2-5 | . | TRBV20-1 | many